These T cell receptor beta chains were read from a single sample in a study of cytomegalovirus exposure and HLA in healthy donors. The data were produced by immunoSEQ multiplex PCR, yet TCRdb's version contains in-frame clones alone and is incomplete. Of about 120,000 clones in the sample, 81% were seen once. Sequenced material: PBMCs. The source is a woman aged 40 to 55 in good health and CMV-seronegative. Both conserved end residues are part of each CDR3. Fields, in order: J gene, V gene, D gene, clone size, CDR3 protein, CDR3 DNA. The D gene is left open where the match is weak. Clone size appears in some rows only: once, few, many, or a class for an expanded clone.

TRBJ2-1	TRBV6-5	.	.	CASSPGNEQFF	TGTGCCAGCAGTCCAGGTAATGAGCAGTTCTTC
TRBJ1-1	TRBV15	.	.	CATSRVIPRNTEAFF	TGTGCCACCAGCAGAGTTATCCCCAGGAACACTGAAGCTTTCTTT
TRBJ1-1	TRBV5-1	TRBD1	.	CASSSPDTGTVNTEAFF	TGCGCCAGCAGCTCCCCCGACACCGGGACAGTGAACACTGAAGCTTTCTTT
TRBJ1-2	TRBV7-9	TRBD1	.	CASSFPATGGPLNYGYTF	TGTGCCAGCAGCTTTCCGGCAACAGGGGGACCCTTAAACTATGGCTACACCTTC
TRBJ1-1	TRBV14	.	.	CASSQGVLRYTEAFF	TGTGCCAGCAGCCAAGGTGTGTTGAGATACACTGAAGCTTTCTTT
TRBJ2-1	TRBV6-1	.	few	CASKRQEYNEQFF	TGTGCCAGCAAGAGACAGGAATACAATGAGCAGTTCTTC
TRBJ1-4	TRBV29-1	TRBD1	.	CSAGGAGGSEKLFF	TGCAGCGCTGGGGGAGCAGGGGGCAGTGAAAAACTGTTTTTT
TRBJ2-7	TRBV19	TRBD1	.	CASSSNRDRGSYEQYF	TGTGCCAGTAGTTCGAACCGGGACAGGGGTTCCTACGAGCAGTACTTC
TRBJ2-2	TRBV15	TRBD1	.	CATSRELPGQGNTGELFF	TGTGCCACCAGCAGAGAACTACCGGGACAGGGTAACACCGGGGAGCTGTTTTTT
TRBJ2-3	TRBV7-9	TRBD2	.	CASSLITSGTDTQYF	TGTGCCAGCAGCTTAATAACTAGCGGCACAGATACGCAGTATTTT
TRBJ1-3	TRBV7-9	TRBD1	.	CASSPSDRGGGNTIYF	TGTGCCAGCAGCCCGTCGGACAGGGGCGGAGGGAACACCATATATTTT
TRBJ2-2	TRBV21-1	.	.	CATAQGKVTGELFF	TGTGCCACCGCGCAGGGGAAGGTCACCGGGGAGCTGTTTTTT
TRBJ1-2	TRBV10-2	.	.	CASSTSVSYGYTF	TGCGCCAGCAGTACCAGTGTCTCGTACGGCTACACCTTC
TRBJ1-1	TRBV2	TRBD1	once	CASSELADRGNTEAFF	TGTGCCAGCAGTGAATTGGCGGACAGGGGGAACACTGAAGCTTTCTTT
TRBJ2-7	TRBV5-4	TRBD2	.	CASSDPGLAGGEQYF	TGTGCCAGCAGCGACCCGGGACTAGCGGGAGGCGAGCAGTACTTC
TRBJ1-2	TRBV30	.	.	CAWSATGRTNYGYTF	TGTGCCTGGAGTGCAACAGGTAGAACTAACTATGGCTACACCTTC
TRBJ2-1	TRBV4-1	.	.	CASSPVGRGNYNEQFF	TGCGCCAGCAGCCCAGTAGGCAGGGGTAACTACAATGAGCAGTTCTTC
TRBJ2-2	TRBV27	.	.	CASSLATDPGELFF	TGTGCCAGCAGTTTAGCAACAGACCCCGGGGAGCTGTTTTTT
TRBJ2-1	TRBV11-1	TRBD1	.	CASSLAGQGAFEQFF	TGTGCCAGCAGCTTAGCGGGACAGGGGGCGTTTGAGCAGTTCTTC
TRBJ1-1	TRBV13	TRBD1	.	CASSSRTGGLLYTEAFF	TGTGCCAGCAGCTCAAGGACAGGGGGCCTTTTGTACACTGAAGCTTTCTTT
TRBJ2-3	TRBV10-3	.	.	CAISVGTSTDTQYF	TGTGCCATCAGTGTCGGGACTAGCACAGATACGCAGTATTTT
TRBJ2-7	TRBV5-1	.	.	CASSFTIQGSLSYEQYF	TGCGCCAGCAGCTTTACCATACAGGGATCGCTTTCCTACGAGCAGTACTTC
TRBJ2-7	TRBV6-6	TRBD2	few	CASSYSPSGGPYEQYF	TGTGCCAGCAGTTACTCGCCTAGCGGGGGCCCCTACGAGCAGTACTTC
TRBJ2-5	TRBV5-1	.	few	CASSLKGVGETQYF	TGCGCCAGCAGCTTGAAGGGGGTAGGGGAGACCCAGTACTTC